This is a list of T cell receptor beta chains from one sample in a study of blood T cell repertoires in COVID-19. The table came from immunoSEQ multiplex PCR; TCRdb's copy has only in-frame clones and leaves some out. Found here are approximately 100,000 clones, 88% of them singletons; the top ten hold 3% to 3.5%. The specimen was peripheral blood. These receptors all stem from a human donor in a cohort sampled during active COVID-19. Both conserved end residues are part of each CDR3. D genes are given only for firm matches. Clone size appears in some rows only: once, few, many, or a class for an expanded clone.

>TRBJ1-1|NA|TRBV5-8|NA
CASSFVLAFF
TGTGCCAGCAGCTTCGTTCTAGCTTTCTTT
>TRBJ2-2|NA|TRBV30|NA
CAWITKTGSNTGELFF
TGTGCCTGGATTACGAAGACTGGCTCGAACACCGGGGAGCTGTTTTTT
>TRBJ2-2|NA|TRBV19|NA
CASSMGTSRGGELFF
TGTGCCAGTAGTATGGGGACTTCGCGGGGCGGGGAGCTGTTTTTT
>TRBJ2-1|NA|TRBV19|NA
CASRSAYNEQFF
TGTGCCAGTAGAAGCGCGTACAATGAGCAGTTCTTC
>TRBJ1-5|TRBD1|TRBV6-5|NA
CAMATGGDQPQHF
TGTGCCATGGCCACAGGGGGGGATCAGCCCCAGCATTTT
>TRBJ2-3|NA|TRBV18|NA
CASSPEPGLLVGTDTQYF
TGTGCCAGCTCACCGGAGCCAGGGTTATTGGTCGGCACAGATACGCAGTATTTT
>TRBJ2-5|NA|TRBV7-6|NA
CASSPSQETQYF
TGTGCCAGCAGTCCTAGCCAAGAGACCCAGTACTTC
>TRBJ2-7|NA|TRBV30|NA
CAWSQGHEQYF
TGTGCCTGGAGCCAGGGCCACGAGCAGTACTTC
>TRBJ1-2|TRBD1|TRBV11-2|NA
CASTLAGTAPYGYTF
TGTGCCAGCACCCTCGCCGGGACAGCCCCCTATGGCTACACCTTC
>TRBJ2-3|NA|TRBV5-5|NA
CASSLVAGATTDTQYF
TGTGCCAGCAGCTTGGTCGCGGGGGCGACCACAGATACGCAGTATTTT
>TRBJ2-3|NA|TRBV12-3/TRBV12-4|NA
CASRRGSTDTQYF
TGTGCCAGCAGGAGGGGGAGCACAGATACGCAGTATTTT
>TRBJ2-1|TRBD2|TRBV27|NA
CASSLSGGKRFF
TGTGCCAGCAGTTTGAGCGGGGGGAAGAGGTTCTTC
>TRBJ2-7|TRBD2|TRBV28|NA
CASSLWTSRSYEQYF
TGTGCCAGCAGTTTATGGACTAGCCGGTCCTACGAGCAGTACTTC
>TRBJ2-1|NA|TRBV28|NA
CASSLGGAYNEQFF
TGTGCCAGCAGTCTCGGGGGAGCCTACAATGAGCAGTTCTTC
>TRBJ2-1|TRBD2|TRBV9|NA
CASSVALGLAGDGNEQFF
TGTGCCAGCAGCGTCGCCTTGGGACTAGCGGGAGACGGGAATGAGCAGTTCTTC
>TRBJ1-1|NA|TRBV28|NA
CASSLGAGGTEAFF
TGTGCCAGCAGCCTAGGGGCGGGAGGAACTGAAGCTTTCTTT
>TRBJ2-5|TRBD1|TRBV7-6|once
CASSPRTGGLETQYF
TGTGCCAGCAGCCCGCGGACAGGGGGCTTGGAGACCCAGTACTTC
>TRBJ1-2|TRBD1|TRBV7-2|NA
CASSLGPFKGQGEDYGYTF
TGTGCCAGCAGCTTAGGCCCCTTTAAGGGACAGGGGGAGGACTATGGCTACACCTTC
>TRBJ1-5|NA|TRBV6-5|NA
CASTEGQGRNQPQHF
TGTGCCAGCACCGAGGGTCAGGGGCGCAATCAGCCCCAGCATTTT
>TRBJ1-1|NA|TRBV7-2|NA
CASSTGGLETEAFF
TGTGCCAGCTCCACCGGGGGGTTGGAGACTGAAGCTTTCTTT
>TRBJ2-1|TRBD2|TRBV30|NA
CAWSWGSSGVYNEQFF
TGTGCCTGGAGTTGGGGGTCTAGCGGGGTCTACAATGAGCAGTTCTTC
>TRBJ1-2|TRBD1|TRBV6-5|few
CASRRTGNNYGYTF
TGTGCCAGCAGACGGACAGGGAACAACTATGGCTACACCTTC
>TRBJ2-2|NA|TRBV7-9|medium-sized
CASSLAQGSGELFF
TGTGCCAGCAGCTTAGCGCAGGGGTCCGGGGAGCTGTTTTTT
>TRBJ1-5|NA|TRBV19|NA
CASSIGGGRNQPQHF
TGTGCCAGTAGTATAGGGGGGGGTCGCAATCAGCCCCAGCATTTT
>TRBJ1-5|NA|TRBV25-1|NA
CASSGPGAAQPQHF
TGTGCCAGCAGTGGTCCAGGGGCCGCACAGCCCCAGCATTTT
>TRBJ2-7|NA|TRBV15|once
CATSNQGPEQYF
TGTGCCACCAGCAACCAGGGTCCTGAGCAGTACTTC
>TRBJ2-7|NA|TRBV7-9|once
CASSPQEQGTYEQYF
TGTGCCAGCAGCCCCCAGGAGCAGGGAACCTACGAGCAGTACTTC
>TRBJ2-3|TRBD2|TRBV10-3|NA
CAIAGLAIVTDTQYF
TGTGCCATCGCCGGACTAGCGATCGTGACAGATACGCAGTATTTT
>TRBJ1-5|NA|TRBV24-1|NA
CATSDLNRGNQPQHF
TGTGCCACCAGTGATTTGAACAGGGGCAATCAGCCCCAGCATTTT
>TRBJ1-2|NA|TRBV7-9|NA
CASSPAGGIDYGYTF
TGTGCCAGCAGCCCTGCCGGGGGGATCGACTATGGCTACACCTTC
>TRBJ1-1|NA|TRBV5-4|NA
CASSRFSGPYTEAFF
TGTGCCAGCAGCCGATTCTCAGGCCCTTACACTGAAGCTTTCTTT
>TRBJ2-5|NA|TRBV25-1|NA
CASSGGAGETQYF
TGTGCCAGCAGTGGGGGCGCAGGGGAGACCCAGTACTTC
>TRBJ2-3|TRBD2|TRBV5-8|NA
CASSLEAGASTDTQYF
TGTGCCAGCAGCTTGGAAGCGGGGGCTAGCACAGATACGCAGTATTTT
>TRBJ2-1|TRBD1|TRBV9|NA
CASSVAGTGYNEQFF
TGTGCCAGCAGCGTAGCGGGGACAGGGTACAATGAGCAGTTCTTC
>TRBJ2-5|TRBD2|TRBV19|NA
CASSRASGSPETQYF
TGTGCCAGCTCTCGGGCTAGCGGGAGCCCGGAGACCCAGTACTTC
>TRBJ2-1|TRBD2|TRBV9|NA
CASSVLLAGALDGQFF
TGTGCCAGCAGCGTTTTGCTAGCGGGGGCCCTCGATGGGCAGTTCTTC
>TRBJ1-1|NA|TRBV14|NA
CASSTITGTEAFF
TGTGCCAGCAGCACTATCACGGGCACTGAAGCTTTCTTT
>TRBJ2-3|TRBD1|TRBV28|NA
CASSETGGRTDTQYF
TGTGCCAGCAGTGAGACAGGGGGCCGGACAGATACGCAGTATTTT
>TRBJ1-3|TRBD1|TRBV30|NA
CAWSYTTGGGNTIYF
TGTGCCTGGAGCTATACTACAGGGGGTGGAAACACCATATATTTT
>TRBJ1-1|TRBD1|TRBV29-1|NA
CSVEVLLGQDPFF
TGCAGCGTTGAAGTTTTGTTAGGACAGGATCCTTTCTTT
>TRBJ2-7|NA|TRBV10-1|NA
CASSGDRNPYEQYF
TGCGCCAGCAGCGGTGACAGAAATCCCTACGAGCAGTACTTC
>TRBJ2-1|TRBD2|TRBV2|once
CASSEVGGGYNEQFF
TGTGCCAGCAGTGAAGTCGGGGGGGGCTACAATGAGCAGTTCTTC
>TRBJ2-1|TRBD2|TRBV7-2|NA
CASSPLAGAANEQFF
TGTGCCAGCAGCCCATTAGCGGGAGCGGCAAATGAGCAGTTCTTC
>TRBJ1-5|TRBD1|TRBV2|once
CARGGQGSFNQPQHF
TGTGCCAGGGGAGGACAGGGTTCTTTCAATCAGCCCCAGCATTTT
>TRBJ2-3|NA|TRBV10-3|NA
CAISRDTSTDTQYF
TGTGCCATCAGTCGGGACACCAGCACAGATACGCAGTATTTT
>TRBJ1-4|TRBD1|TRBV3-1/TRBV3-2|NA
CASSQELSGTVHEKLFF
TGTGCCAGCAGCCAAGAATTGTCCGGGACAGTACATGAAAAACTGTTTTTT
>TRBJ2-2|TRBD1|TRBV24-1|NA
CATSTNRGSGELFF
TGTGCCACCAGTACCAACAGGGGTTCCGGGGAGCTGTTTTTT
>TRBJ1-6|NA|TRBV9|NA
CASSALVSPRF
TGTGCCAGCAGCGCCCTCGTCTCCCCCAGGTTT
>TRBJ2-1|TRBD2|TRBV2|NA
CASSEAWRGWQFF
TGTGCCAGCAGTGAGGCCTGGCGGGGGTGGCAGTTCTTC
>TRBJ1-1|TRBD1|TRBV27|NA
CASSLTQGDTEAFF
TGTGCCAGCAGTTTGACGCAGGGGGACACTGAAGCTTTCTTT
>TRBJ1-1|NA|TRBV3-1/TRBV3-2|NA
CASSQDLGRAEAFF
TGTGCCAGCAGCCAGGATTTGGGCCGCGCTGAAGCTTTCTTT
>TRBJ2-5|TRBD2|TRBV5-6|NA
CASSFWTSGVARTQYF
TGTGCCAGCAGCTTCTGGACTAGCGGGGTCGCCAGGACCCAGTACTTC
>TRBJ2-1|TRBD2|TRBV9|NA
CASLGLADNEQFF
TGTGCCAGCCTGGGACTAGCTGACAATGAGCAGTTCTTC
>TRBJ2-3|NA|TRBV3-1/TRBV3-2|once
CASSQGLGRGDTQYF
TGTGCCAGCAGCCAAGGACTAGGAAGGGGTGATACGCAGTATTTT
>TRBJ2-7|TRBD2|TRBV7-9|NA
CASSLANTGLAREQYF
TGTGCCAGCAGCTTAGCCAATACGGGACTAGCAAGGGAGCAGTACTTC